Sequencing of this TCR beta chain was carried out in a study of cytomegalovirus exposure and HLA in healthy donors. Whole-study results and caveats: The study flagged approximately 180 TCR beta chains as cytomegalovirus-associated. Rare sequences made up most TCRs, while some public TCRs were found in many donors. Three of the chains that were CMV-associated were confirmed in vitro to be specific for CMV antigens. Cytomegalovirus status was reportedly diagnosed by the classifier with high specificity and sensitivity.

Repertoires were generated with immunoSEQ multiplex PCR, while TCRdb's copy carries only in-frame clones and drops some. The sample yields about 220,000 clones, roughly 88% seen once. V was trimmed by 1 base and J by 5 bases, leaving 11 bases between them. The CDR3 spans 13 residues. CDR1 and CDR2 (germline): SQVTM, ANQGSEA. This clone was counted only a few times. Its antigen is unknown. The clonotype originates from a woman in her twenties or thirties in good health and CMV-seropositive. The sequenced sample was PBMCs. J is TRBJ1-2 and V is TRBV29-1; tentative D call: TRBD1 (5 bases). The CDR3 coding sequence is TGCAGCGTTGAAGGCGGGGGATTATATGGCTACACCTTC. Its translation is CSVEGGGLYGYTF.